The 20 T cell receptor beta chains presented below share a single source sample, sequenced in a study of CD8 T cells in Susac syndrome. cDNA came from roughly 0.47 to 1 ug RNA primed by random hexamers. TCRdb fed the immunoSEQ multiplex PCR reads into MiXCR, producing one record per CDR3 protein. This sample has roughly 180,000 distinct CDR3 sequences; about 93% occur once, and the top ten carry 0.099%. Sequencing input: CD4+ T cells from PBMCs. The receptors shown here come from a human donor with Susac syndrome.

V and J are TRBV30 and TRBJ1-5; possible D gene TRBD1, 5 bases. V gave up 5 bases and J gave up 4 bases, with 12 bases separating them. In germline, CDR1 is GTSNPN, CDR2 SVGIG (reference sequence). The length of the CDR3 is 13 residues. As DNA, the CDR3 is TGTGCCTGGTCGGCAGGGTCAAATCAGCCCCAGCATTTT. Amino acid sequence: CAWSAGSNQPQHF.

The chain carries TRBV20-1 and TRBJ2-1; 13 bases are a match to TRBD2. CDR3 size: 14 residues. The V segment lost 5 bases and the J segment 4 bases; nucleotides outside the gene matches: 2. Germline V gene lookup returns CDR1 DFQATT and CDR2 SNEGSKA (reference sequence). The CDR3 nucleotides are TGCAGTGCTCAGGGACTAGCGGGATACAATGAGCAGTTCTTC. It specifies CSAQGLAGYNEQFF.

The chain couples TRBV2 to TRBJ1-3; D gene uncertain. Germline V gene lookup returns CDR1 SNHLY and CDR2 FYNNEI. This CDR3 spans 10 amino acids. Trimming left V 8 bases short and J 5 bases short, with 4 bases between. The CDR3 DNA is TGTGCCAGCGGGAGAAACACCATATATTTT. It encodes CASGRNTIYF.

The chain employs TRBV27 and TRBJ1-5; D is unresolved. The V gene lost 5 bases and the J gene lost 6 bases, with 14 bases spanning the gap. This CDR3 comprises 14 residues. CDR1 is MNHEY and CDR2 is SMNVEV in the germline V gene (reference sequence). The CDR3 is CASSTRDAAQPQHF. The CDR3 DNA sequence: TGTGCCAGCAGTACCCGGGATGCGGCTCAGCCCCAGCATTTT.

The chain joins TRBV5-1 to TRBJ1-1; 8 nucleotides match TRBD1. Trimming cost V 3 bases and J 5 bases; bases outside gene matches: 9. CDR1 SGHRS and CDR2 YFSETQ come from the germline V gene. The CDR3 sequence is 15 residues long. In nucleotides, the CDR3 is TGCGCCAGCAGCTCGACAGGGGCGGGGGGGACTGAAGCTTTCTTT. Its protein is CASSSTGAGGTEAFF.

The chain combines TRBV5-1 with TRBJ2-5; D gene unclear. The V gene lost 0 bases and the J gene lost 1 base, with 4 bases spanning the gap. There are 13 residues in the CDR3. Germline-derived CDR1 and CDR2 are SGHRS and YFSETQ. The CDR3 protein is CASSLAVQETQYF. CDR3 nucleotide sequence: TGCGCCAGCAGCTTGGCAGTCCAAGAGACCCAGTACTTC.

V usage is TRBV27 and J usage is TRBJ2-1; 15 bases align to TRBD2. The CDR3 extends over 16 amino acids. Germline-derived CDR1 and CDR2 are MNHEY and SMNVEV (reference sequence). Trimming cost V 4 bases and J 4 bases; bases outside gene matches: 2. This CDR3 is CASSSGLAGGYNEQFF. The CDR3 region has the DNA TGTGCCAGCAGTTCGGGACTAGCGGGAGGTTACAATGAGCAGTTCTTC.

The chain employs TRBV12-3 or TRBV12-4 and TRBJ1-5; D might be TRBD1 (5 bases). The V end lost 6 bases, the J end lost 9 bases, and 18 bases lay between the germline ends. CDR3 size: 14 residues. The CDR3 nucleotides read TGTGCCAGCAGCCCGGGACGGACCGCGGGGCCCCAGCATTTT. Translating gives CASSPGRTAGPQHF.

CDR3 DNA sequence: TGCAGCGTTGAATTAGGGGCAGGGGCGCCTGAAAAACTGTTTTTT. Protein sequence: CSVELGAGAPEKLFF. V and J are TRBV29-1 and TRBJ1-4, with D perhaps matching TRBD1 (6 bases). Per the germline V gene, CDR1 is SQVTM and CDR2 is ANQGSEA. The V and J ends lost 2 bases and 7 bases respectively, with 17 bases between them. The CDR3 consists of 15 residues.

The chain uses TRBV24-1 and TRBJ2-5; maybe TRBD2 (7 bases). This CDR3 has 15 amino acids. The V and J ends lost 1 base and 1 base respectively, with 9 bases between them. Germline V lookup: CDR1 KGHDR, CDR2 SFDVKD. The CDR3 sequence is CATSDLGGAQETQYF. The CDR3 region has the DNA TGTGCCACCAGTGATTTAGGGGGGGCCCAAGAGACCCAGTACTTC.

CDR3 sequence (DNA): TGTGCCAGCAGTGAAGAAGCGGGCTACTCCTACGAGCAGTACTTC. Its translation: CASSEEAGYSYEQYF. The chain employs TRBV6-1 and TRBJ2-7, with D possibly being TRBD2 (6 bases). This CDR3 region has 15 residues. Germline CDR1 MNHNS, CDR2 SASEGT. Trimming stripped 1 base from V and 0 bases from J, with 10 bases between.

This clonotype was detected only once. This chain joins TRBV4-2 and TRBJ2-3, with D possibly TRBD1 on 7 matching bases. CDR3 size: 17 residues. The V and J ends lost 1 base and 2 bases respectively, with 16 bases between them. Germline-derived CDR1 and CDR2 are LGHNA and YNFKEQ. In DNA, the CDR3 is TGTGCCAGCAGCCAAGGATCGGTCAGGGGGGACACAGATACGCAGTATTTT. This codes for CASSQGSVRGDTDTQYF.

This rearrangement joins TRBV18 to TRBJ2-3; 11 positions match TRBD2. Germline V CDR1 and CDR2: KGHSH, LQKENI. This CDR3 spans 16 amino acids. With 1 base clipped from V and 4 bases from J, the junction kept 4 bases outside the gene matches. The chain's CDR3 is CASSPRTSGLPDTQYF. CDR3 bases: TGTGCCAGCTCACCACGGACTAGCGGGTTGCCAGATACGCAGTATTTT.

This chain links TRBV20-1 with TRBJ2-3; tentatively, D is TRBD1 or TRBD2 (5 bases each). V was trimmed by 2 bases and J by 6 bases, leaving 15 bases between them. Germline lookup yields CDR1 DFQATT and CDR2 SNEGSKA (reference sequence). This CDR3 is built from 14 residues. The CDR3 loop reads CSARQGGPGDTQYF. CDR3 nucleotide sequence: TGCAGTGCTAGACAGGGCGGTCCGGGGGATACGCAGTATTTT.

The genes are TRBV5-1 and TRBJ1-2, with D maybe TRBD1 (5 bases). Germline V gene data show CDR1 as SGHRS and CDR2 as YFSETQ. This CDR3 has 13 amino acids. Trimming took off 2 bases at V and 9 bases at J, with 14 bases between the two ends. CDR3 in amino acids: CASSLDRDGRYTF. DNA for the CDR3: TGCGCCAGCAGCTTAGATCGGGACGGACGCTACACCTTC.

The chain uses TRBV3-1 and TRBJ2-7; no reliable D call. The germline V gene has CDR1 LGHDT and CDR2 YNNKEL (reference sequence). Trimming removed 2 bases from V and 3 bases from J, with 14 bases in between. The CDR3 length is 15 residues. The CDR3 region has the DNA TGTGCCAGCAGCCAACTCCTTGGGCCAGGCTACGAGCAGTACTTC. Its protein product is CASSQLLGPGYEQYF.

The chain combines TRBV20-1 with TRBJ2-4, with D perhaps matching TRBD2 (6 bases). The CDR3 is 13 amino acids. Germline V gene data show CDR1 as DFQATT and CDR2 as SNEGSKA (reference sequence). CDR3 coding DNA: TGCGGCGTAGCGGAACTAGCCAAAAACATTCAGTACTTC. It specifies CGVAELAKNIQYF.

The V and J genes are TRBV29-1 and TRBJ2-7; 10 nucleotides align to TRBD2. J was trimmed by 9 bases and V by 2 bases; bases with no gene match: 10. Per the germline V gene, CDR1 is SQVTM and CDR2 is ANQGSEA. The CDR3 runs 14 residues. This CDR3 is CSVELRLAGGGQYF. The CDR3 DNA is TGCAGCGTTGAATTGAGACTAGCGGGCGGCGGGCAGTACTTC.

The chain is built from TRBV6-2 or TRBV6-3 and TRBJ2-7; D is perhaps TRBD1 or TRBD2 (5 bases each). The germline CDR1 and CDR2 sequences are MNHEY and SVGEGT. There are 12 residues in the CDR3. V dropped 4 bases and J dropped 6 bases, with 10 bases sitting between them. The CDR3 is CASSSDGGEQYF. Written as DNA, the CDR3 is TGTGCCAGCAGTTCCGATGGGGGCGAGCAGTACTTC.

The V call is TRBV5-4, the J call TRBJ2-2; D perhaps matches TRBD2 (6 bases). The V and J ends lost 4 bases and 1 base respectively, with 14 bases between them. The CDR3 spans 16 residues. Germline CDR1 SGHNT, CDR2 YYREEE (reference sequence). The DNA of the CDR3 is TGTGCCAGCAGCCCCGGAGGGCGGGGGAACACCGGGGAGCTGTTTTTT. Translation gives CASSPGGRGNTGELFF.